The 8 T cell receptor beta chains below come from one sample, sequenced in a study of radiation and T cells in renal cell carcinoma. Time point meaning: blood 4 weeks post-SBRT, at nephrectomy. Described treatment: 15 Gy SBRT to primary tumor, nephrectomy 4 weeks later. The table came from immunoSEQ multiplex PCR; TCRdb's copy has only in-frame clones and leaves some out. The repertoire has some 150,000 clones, about 86% of them found once; the top ten carry around a sixth. This material consisted of blood, taken from a patient whose treatment included radiotherapy and nephrectomy. The receptors come from a woman aged 45-60 years with renal cell carcinoma.

J is TRBJ2-7 and V is TRBV6-1; weak D call: TRBD2 (5 bases). Germline V gives CDR1 MNHNS, CDR2 SASEGT. Trimming shortened V by 2 bases and J by 7 bases, and 15 bases separated the two germline ends. CDR3 length equals 14 residues. CDR3 sequence: CASSERGRGREQYF. The DNA of the CDR3 is TGTGCCAGCAGTGAACGCGGGCGTGGGCGGGAGCAGTACTTC.

The chain carries TRBV6-4 and TRBJ2-3; D call uncertain. V was shortened by 4 bases and J by 6 bases, with 11 bases between the two germline ends. The germline CDR1 and CDR2 sequences are MRHNA and SNTAGT. CDR3 length: 13 amino acids. The CDR3 bases are TGTGCCAGCAGTGTCGAAGGGCAGGATACGCAGTATTTT. Amino acid sequence: CASSVEGQDTQYF.

The J gene is TRBJ1-4, the V gene TRBV6-6, with TRBD1 matching 7 bases. Germline V gene data show CDR1 as MNHNY and CDR2 as SVGAGI (reference sequence). This CDR3 has 14 residues. The J segment lost 1 base and the V segment lost 6 bases, leaving 2 bases of the junction unmatched. The CDR3 is CASSAGGTNEKLFF. In DNA form, the CDR3 reads TGTGCCAGCAGCGCAGGGGGAACTAATGAAAAACTGTTTTTT.

The chain uses TRBV5-1 and TRBJ2-7; the D is unclear. The CDR3 has 12 residues. Germline-derived CDR1 and CDR2 are SGHRS and YFSETQ. V lost 5 bases and J 8 bases, leaving 14 bases between the germline ends. CDR3 amino acids: CASRSSGRQQYF. CDR3 DNA: TGCGCCAGCAGGTCGTCGGGCCGCCAGCAGTACTTC.

This chain joins TRBV6-5 and TRBJ1-2, with D hard to call. Germline CDR1 reads MNHEY; CDR2 reads SVGAGI. The CDR3 is made up of 14 amino acids. V lost 4 bases, J lost 2 bases, and 11 bases lay in between. CDR3: CASSSPGSNYGYTF. CDR3 nucleotide sequence: TGTGCCAGCAGTTCCCCGGGCTCCAACTATGGCTACACCTTC.

J is TRBJ2-7 and V is TRBV7-8, with 8 bases fitting TRBD1. The CDR3 runs 14 residues. The germline V gene has CDR1 SGHVS and CDR2 FQNEAQ. The J segment lost 3 bases and the V segment lost 3 bases, leaving 4 bases of the junction unmatched. The CDR3 coding sequence is TGTGCCAGCAGCTTGGACAGGGAGAGCTACGAGCAGTACTTC. Its translation is CASSLDRESYEQYF.

The V and J genes are TRBV4-2 and TRBJ2-2, with D possibly TRBD2 on 5 matching bases. V was pared by 2 bases and J by 4 bases, with 17 bases between. Germline CDR1 and CDR2: LGHNA and YNFKEQ. The CDR3 extends over 17 amino acids. The CDR3 sequence: CASSQPGSGSGTGELFF. DNA for the CDR3: TGTGCCAGCAGCCAACCCGGATCGGGATCGGGCACCGGGGAGCTGTTTTTT.

The J gene is TRBJ2-1, the V gene TRBV6-6, with D possibly matching TRBD2 (6 bases). V gave up 6 bases and J gave up 8 bases, with 17 bases separating them. The CDR3 spans 14 residues. Germline V gives CDR1 MNHNY, CDR2 SVGAGI (reference sequence). CDR3 nucleotides: TGTGCCAGCAGACGGGACTTCGAGCGCGATGAGCAGTTCTTC. This gives the protein CASRRDFERDEQFF.